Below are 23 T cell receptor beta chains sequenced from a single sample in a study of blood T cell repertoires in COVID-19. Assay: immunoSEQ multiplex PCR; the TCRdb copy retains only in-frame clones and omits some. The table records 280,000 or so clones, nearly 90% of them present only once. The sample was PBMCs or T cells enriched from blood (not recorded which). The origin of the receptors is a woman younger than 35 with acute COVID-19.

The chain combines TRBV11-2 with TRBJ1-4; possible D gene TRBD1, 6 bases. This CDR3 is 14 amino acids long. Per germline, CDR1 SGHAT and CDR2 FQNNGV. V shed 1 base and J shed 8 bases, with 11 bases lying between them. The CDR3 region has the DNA TGTGCCAGCAGCTTAGCGGTGAGGGGGGAAAAACTGTTTTTT. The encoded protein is CASSLAVRGEKLFF.

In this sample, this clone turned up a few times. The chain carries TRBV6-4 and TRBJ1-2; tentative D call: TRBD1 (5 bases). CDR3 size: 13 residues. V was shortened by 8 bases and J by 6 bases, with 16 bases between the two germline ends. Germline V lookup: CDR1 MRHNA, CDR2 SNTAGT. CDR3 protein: CASSPDGTNGYTF. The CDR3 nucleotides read TGTGCCAGCTCCCCGGACGGGACTAATGGCTACACCTTC.

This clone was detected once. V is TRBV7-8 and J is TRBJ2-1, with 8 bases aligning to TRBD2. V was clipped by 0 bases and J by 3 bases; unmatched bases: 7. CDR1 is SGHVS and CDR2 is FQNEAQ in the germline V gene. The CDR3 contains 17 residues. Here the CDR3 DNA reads TGTGCCAGCAGCTTAGCGCTGGCGGGAGGTCGCTACAATGAGCAGTTCTTC. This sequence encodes CASSLALAGGRYNEQFF.

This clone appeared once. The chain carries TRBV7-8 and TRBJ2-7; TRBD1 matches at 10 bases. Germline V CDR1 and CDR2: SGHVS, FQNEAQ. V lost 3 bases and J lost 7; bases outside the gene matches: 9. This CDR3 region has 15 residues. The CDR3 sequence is CASSFAGTGAREQYF. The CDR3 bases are TGTGCCAGCAGCTTTGCCGGGACAGGGGCCCGTGAGCAGTACTTC.

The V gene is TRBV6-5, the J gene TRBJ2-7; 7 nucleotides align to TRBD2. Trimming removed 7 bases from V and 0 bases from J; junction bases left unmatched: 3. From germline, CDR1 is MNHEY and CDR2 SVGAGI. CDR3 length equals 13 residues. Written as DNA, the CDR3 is TGTGCCAGCACAGGCGGGAGCTCCTACGAGCAGTACTTC. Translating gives CASTGGSSYEQYF.

This CDR3 is CASSFHTDTQYF. CDR3 DNA: TGTGCCAGCAGTTTTCACACAGATACGCAGTATTTT. The J gene is TRBJ2-3, the V gene TRBV6-5; D gene ambiguous. Deletions cut 4 bases from V and 2 bases from J, with 4 bases between. This CDR3 has 12 amino acids. Germline-derived CDR1 and CDR2 are MNHEY and SVGAGI.

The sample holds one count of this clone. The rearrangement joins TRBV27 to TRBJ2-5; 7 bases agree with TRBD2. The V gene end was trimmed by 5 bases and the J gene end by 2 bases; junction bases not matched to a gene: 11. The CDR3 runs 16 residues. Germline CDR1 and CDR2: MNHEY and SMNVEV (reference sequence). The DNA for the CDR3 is TGTGCCAGCAGTCTCGAATGGCAGGGAGGGCAAGAGACCCAGTACTTC. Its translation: CASSLEWQGGQETQYF.

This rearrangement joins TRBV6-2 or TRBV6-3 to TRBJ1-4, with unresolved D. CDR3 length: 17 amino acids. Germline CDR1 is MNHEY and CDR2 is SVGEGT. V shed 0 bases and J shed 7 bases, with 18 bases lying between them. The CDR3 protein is CASSYSGKDYRAEKLFF. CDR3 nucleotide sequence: TGTGCCAGCAGTTACTCTGGTAAAGACTACCGAGCTGAAAAACTGTTTTTT.

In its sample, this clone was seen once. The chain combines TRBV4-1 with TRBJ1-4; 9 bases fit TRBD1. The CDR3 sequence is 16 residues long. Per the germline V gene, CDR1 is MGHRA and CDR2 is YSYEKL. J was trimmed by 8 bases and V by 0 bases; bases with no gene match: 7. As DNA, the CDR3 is TGCGCCAGCAGCCAAGACACAGGGGGCGATGGGGAAAAACTGTTTTTT. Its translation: CASSQDTGGDGEKLFF.

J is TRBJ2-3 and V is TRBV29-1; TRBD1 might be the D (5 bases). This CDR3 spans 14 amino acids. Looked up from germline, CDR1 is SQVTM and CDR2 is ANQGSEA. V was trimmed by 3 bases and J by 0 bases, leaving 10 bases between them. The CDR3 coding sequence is TGCAGCGTTGATGACAGTCTTAGCACAGATACGCAGTATTTT. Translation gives CSVDDSLSTDTQYF.

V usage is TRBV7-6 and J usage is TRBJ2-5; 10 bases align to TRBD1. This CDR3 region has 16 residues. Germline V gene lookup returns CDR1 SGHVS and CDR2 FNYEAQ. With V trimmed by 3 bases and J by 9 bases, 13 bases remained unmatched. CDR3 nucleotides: TGTGCCAGCAGCTTGTCCGCCTTTGGACAGGGGGAATCCCAGTACTTC. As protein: CASSLSAFGQGESQYF.

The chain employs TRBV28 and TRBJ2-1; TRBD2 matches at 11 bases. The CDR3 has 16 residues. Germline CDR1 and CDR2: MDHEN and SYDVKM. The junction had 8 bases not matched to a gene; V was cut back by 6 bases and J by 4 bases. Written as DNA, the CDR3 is TGTGCCAGCAGCCCACAGGGGACTAGCGGATACAATGAGCAGTTCTTC. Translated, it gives CASSPQGTSGYNEQFF.

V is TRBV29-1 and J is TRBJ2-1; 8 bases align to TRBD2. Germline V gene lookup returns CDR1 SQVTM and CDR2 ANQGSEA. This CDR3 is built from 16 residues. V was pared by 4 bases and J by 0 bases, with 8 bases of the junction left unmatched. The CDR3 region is CSVAGGDPHSYNEQFF. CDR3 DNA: TGCAGCGTTGCGGGAGGGGATCCTCACTCCTACAATGAGCAGTTCTTC.

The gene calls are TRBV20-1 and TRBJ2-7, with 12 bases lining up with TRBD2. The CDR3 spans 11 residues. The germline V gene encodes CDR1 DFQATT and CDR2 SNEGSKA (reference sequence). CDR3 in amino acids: CSGLAGYEQYF. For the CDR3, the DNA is TGCAGCGGACTAGCGGGGTACGAGCAGTACTTC.

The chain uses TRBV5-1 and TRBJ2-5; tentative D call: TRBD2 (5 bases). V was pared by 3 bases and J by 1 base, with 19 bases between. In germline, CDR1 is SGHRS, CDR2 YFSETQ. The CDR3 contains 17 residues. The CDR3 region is CASSSIPPGYRQETQYF. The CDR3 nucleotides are TGCGCCAGCAGCTCAATCCCGCCGGGGTACCGCCAAGAGACCCAGTACTTC.

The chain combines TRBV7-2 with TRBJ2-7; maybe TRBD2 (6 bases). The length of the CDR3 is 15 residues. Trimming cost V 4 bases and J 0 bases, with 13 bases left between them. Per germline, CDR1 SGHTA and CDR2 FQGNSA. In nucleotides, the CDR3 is TGTGCCAGCAGCTCCTCTAGCGCCAGCTCCTACGAGCAGTACTTC. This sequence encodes CASSSSSASSYEQYF.

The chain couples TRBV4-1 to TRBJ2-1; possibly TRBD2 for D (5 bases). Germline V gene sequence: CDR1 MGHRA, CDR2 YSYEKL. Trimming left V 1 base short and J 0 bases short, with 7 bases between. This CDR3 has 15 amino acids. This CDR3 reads CASSQGGSSYNEQFF. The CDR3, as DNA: TGCGCCAGCAGCCAAGGTGGGAGCTCCTACAATGAGCAGTTCTTC.

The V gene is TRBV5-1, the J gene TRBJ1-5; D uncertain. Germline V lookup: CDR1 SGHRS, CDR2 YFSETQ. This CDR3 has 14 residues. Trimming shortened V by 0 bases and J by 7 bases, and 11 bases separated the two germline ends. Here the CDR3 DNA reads TGCGCCAGCAGCTTGGGGGCCGGGAGCCAGCCCCAGCATTTT. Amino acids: CASSLGAGSQPQHF.

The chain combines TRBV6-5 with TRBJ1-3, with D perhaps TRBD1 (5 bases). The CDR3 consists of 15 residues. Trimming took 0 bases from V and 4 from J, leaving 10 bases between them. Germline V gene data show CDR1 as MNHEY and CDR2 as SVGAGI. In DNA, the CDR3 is TGTGCCAGCAGTTACTCGTCCAGGGTCGGAAACACCATATATTTT. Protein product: CASSYSSRVGNTIYF.

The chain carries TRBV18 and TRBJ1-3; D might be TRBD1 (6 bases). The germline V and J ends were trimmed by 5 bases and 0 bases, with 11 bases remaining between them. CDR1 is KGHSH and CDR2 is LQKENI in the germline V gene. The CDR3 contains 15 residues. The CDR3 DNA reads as TGTGCCAGCTCAAGCCGGACAGCCTCTGGAAACACCATATATTTT. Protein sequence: CASSSRTASGNTIYF. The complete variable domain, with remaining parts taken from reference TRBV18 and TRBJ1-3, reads NAGVMQNPRHLVRRRGQEARLRCSPMKGHSHVYWYRQLPEEGLKFMVYLQKENIIDESGMPKERFSAEFPKEGPSILRIQQVVRGDSAAYFCASSSRTASGNTIYFGEGSWLTVV.

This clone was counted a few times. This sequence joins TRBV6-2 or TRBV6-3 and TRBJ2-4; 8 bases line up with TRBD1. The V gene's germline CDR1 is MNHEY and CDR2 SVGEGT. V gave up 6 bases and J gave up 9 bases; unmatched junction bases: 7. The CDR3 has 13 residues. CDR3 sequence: CASSNGQGGIQYF. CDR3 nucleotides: TGTGCCAGCAGCAATGGACAGGGAGGCATTCAGTACTTC.

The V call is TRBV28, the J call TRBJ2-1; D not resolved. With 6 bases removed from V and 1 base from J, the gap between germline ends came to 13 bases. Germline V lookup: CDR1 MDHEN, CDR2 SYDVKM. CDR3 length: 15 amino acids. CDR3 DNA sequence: TGTGCCAGCAGCCTCCCCACAGCATCCTACAATGAGCAGTTCTTC. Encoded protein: CASSLPTASYNEQFF. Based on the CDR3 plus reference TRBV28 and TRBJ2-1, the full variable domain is DVKVTQSSRYLVKRTGEKVFLECVQDMDHENMFWYRQDPGLGLRLIYFSYDVKMKEKGDIPEGYSVSREKKERFSLILESASTNQTSMYLCASSLPTASYNEQFFGPGTRLTVL.

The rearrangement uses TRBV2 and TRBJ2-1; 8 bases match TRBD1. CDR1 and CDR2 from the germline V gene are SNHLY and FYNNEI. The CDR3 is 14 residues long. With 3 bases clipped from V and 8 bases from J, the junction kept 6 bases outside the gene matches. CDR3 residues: CASSDLTGEDEQFF. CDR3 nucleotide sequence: TGTGCCAGCAGTGACCTGACAGGGGAAGATGAGCAGTTCTTC.